This T cell receptor beta chain was recovered during a study of beta chain features in type 1 diabetes. Study in general: Summed over all samples, the examined sorted cells came to some 99 million. Findings and limits, study-wide: When VDJ junctions were examined, type 1 diabetes patients showed fewer insertions and more deletions. For patients, the naive, central memory and Treg TCRB repertoires appeared more alike than for healthy donors. Among patients with Type 1 diabetes, TCRB CDR3s were moderately but significantly shorter in every one of the four CD4+ subsets.

The sample holds a few counts of this clone. Its antigen remains unidentified. Expressed TCRB transcripts were sequenced after all isolated RNA was converted to cDNA. The repertoire was sequenced with immunoSEQ multiplex PCR; TCRdb's copy has only in-frame clones and lacks some. The sample includes some 170,000 clones, 63% of them seen just once. Germline CDR1 and CDR2: SQVTM and ANQGSEA. CDR3 size: 13 residues. Trimming removed 3 bases at V and 2 bases at J, with 10 bases between. The source of this sequence is a man aged 30 to 45 with type 1 diabetes. The rearrangement links TRBV29-1 to TRBJ1-1; D unclear. The sequencing input was naive CD4+ T cells from blood. Here the CDR3 reads CSVDEQINTEAFF. The CDR3 nucleotides read TGCAGCGTTGATGAACAGATAAACACTGAAGCTTTCTTT.